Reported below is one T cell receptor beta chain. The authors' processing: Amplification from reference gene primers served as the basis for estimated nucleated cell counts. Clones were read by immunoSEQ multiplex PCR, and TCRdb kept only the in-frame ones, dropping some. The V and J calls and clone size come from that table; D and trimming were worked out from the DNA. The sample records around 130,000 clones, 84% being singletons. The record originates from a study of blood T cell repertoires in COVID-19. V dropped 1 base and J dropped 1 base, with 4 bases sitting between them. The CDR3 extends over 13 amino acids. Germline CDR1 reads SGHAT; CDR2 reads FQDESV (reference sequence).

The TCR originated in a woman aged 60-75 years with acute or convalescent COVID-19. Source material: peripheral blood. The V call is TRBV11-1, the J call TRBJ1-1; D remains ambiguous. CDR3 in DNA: TGTGCCAGCAGCTTAGTCAGGAACACTGAAGCTTTCTTT. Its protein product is CASSLVRNTEAFF.